The present TCR beta chain was sequenced within a study of naive and memory T cell subsets. Regarding the study as a whole: TCR abundance followed a power law differing between naive and memory subsets.

The germline gives CDR1 LGHNA, CDR2 YSLEER. The CDR3 has 16 residues. V was trimmed by 0 bases and J by 2 bases, leaving 13 bases between them. Both TRBC1 and TRBC2 were covered by a beta constant-region primer of two equimolar oligonucleotides. Nested alpha and beta constant-region primers with the SP2 primer drove four PCR rounds on ligated cDNA. TCRdb re-analysed the UMI-ligation and nested PCR reads in MiXCR, keeping a single row per CDR3 protein. The sample yields roughly 80,000 distinct CDR3 sequences, approximately 9.2% seen once. This clonotype occurred a few times. Its antigen is unidentified. With a much larger clone just one base away, this may be a read error.

The J gene is TRBJ1-1, the V gene TRBV4-3; maybe TRBD1 (5 bases). The sequence came from a human donor in good health. Sequencing was performed on naive CD8+ T cells from blood. CDR3 DNA sequence: TGCGCCAGCAGCCAAGATTGGGGGATCCGTAACACTGAAGCTTTCTTT. This gives the protein CASSQDWGIRNTEAFF.